The text below deals with one T cell receptor beta chain. Its matching antigen is unknown. The length of the CDR3 is 17 residues. The V and J ends lost 4 bases and 8 bases, in that order; junction bases with no gene match: 11. CDR1 MDHEN and CDR2 SYDVKM come from the germline V gene. CD45RO+ cells and CCR7-negative CD45RA+ TemRA cells were combined as CD8 memory. This specimen comes from a study of shared clonotypes between healthy human individuals. Study-wide results and limits: The study drew on few donors, limiting represented genetic and exposure-history diversity.

Sequenced by immunoSEQ multiplex PCR; TCRdb stores in-frame clones only, minus some. Among under 130,000 clones listed, around 64% were seen once. Sequencing was performed on memory CD8+ T cells sorted from blood. Stated subset: CD45RO+ cells pooled with CCR7-negative TemRA cells. The chain joins TRBV28 to TRBJ2-1; 13 bases are a match to TRBD2. The origin of this receptor is a woman in her thirties in good health. The DNA of the CDR3 is TGTGCCAGCAGTTCTAAATTAAGGACTAGCGGGAGCTATGAGCAGTTCTTC. As protein: CASSSKLRTSGSYEQFF.